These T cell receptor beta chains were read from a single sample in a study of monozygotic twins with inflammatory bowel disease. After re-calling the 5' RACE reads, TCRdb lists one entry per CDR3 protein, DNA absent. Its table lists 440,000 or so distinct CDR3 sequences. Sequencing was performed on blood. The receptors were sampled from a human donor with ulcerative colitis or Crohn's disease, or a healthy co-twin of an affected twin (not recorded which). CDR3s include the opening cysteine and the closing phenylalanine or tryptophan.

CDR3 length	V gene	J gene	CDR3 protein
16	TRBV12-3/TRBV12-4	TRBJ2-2	CAIPSPGGFNTGELFF
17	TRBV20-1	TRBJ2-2	CSARTLAGASNTGELFF
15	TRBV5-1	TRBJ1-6	CASSLDTRQAVPLHF
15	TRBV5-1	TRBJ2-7	CASSLGSGSSYEQYF
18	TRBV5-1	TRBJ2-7	CASSLGPNLSGSRNEQYF
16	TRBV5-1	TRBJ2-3	CASTRTLSGEGDTQYF
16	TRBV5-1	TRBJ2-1	CASSLARTGGSDEQFF
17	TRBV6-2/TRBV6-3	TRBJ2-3	CASSHRWASGGTDTQYF
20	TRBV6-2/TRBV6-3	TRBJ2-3	CASTSRTRDYTFGGTDTQYF
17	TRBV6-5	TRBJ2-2	CASSFLSGSPNTGELFF
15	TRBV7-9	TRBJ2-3	CASSSARVGTDTQYF
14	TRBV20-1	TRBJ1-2	CSARDPARPYGYTF
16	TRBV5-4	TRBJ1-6	CASSLAEGRYNSPLHF
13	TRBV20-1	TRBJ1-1	CSASVRTNTEAFF
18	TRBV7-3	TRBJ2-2	CASSPRTTSGTNTGELFF
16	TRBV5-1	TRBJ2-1	CASSLALRGGRGEQFF
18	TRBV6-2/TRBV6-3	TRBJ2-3	CASSYRLAGGPRTDTQYF
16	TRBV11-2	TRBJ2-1	CASSLLGAGGYNEQFF
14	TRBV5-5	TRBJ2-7	CASSPGQMSYEQYF
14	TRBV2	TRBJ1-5	CASSEAGYNQPQHF
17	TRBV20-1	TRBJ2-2	CSARAPTAVVNTGELFF
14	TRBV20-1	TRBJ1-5	CSAVPGHSNQPQHF
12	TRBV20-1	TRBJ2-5	CSARVGAETQYF
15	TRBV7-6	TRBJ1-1	CASSLGPGGNTEAFF
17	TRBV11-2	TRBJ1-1	CASSLGALQFQGTEAFF
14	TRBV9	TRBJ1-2	CASSAGQTNYGYTF
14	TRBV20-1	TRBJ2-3	CSAGDRGRTDTQYF
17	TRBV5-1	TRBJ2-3	CASSLGVLGRAEDTQYF
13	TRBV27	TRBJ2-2	CASSLPARGELFF
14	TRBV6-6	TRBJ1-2	CASSYGQGALGYTF
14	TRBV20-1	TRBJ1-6	CSAPPPGQDSPLHF
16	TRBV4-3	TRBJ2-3	CASSQGRGRAIDTQYF
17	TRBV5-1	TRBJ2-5	CASSLVESRGYQETQYF
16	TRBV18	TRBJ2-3	CASSPPAQGSTDTQYF
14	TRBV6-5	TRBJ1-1	CASSSANPGVSAFF
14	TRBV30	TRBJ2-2	CAGTGKPVTGELFF
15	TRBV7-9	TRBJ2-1	CASSSPGLAGGEQFF
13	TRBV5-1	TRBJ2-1	CASSLEWNNEQFF
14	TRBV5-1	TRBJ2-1	CASSLVSSYNEQFF
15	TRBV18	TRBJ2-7	CASSPPLAGYYEQYF
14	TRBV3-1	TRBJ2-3	CASSRGNRADTQYF
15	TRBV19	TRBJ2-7	CASAKREAPSYEQYF
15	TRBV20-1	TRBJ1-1	CSARSFHGMNTEAFF
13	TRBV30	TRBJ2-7	CAWGTGTNYEQYF
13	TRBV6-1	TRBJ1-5	CASSGTRSQPQHF
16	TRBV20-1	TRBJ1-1	CSTPSLLGGVNTEAFF
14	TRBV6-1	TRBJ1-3	CASSESVPGNTIYF
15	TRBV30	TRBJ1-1	CAWSNLGGREAEAFF